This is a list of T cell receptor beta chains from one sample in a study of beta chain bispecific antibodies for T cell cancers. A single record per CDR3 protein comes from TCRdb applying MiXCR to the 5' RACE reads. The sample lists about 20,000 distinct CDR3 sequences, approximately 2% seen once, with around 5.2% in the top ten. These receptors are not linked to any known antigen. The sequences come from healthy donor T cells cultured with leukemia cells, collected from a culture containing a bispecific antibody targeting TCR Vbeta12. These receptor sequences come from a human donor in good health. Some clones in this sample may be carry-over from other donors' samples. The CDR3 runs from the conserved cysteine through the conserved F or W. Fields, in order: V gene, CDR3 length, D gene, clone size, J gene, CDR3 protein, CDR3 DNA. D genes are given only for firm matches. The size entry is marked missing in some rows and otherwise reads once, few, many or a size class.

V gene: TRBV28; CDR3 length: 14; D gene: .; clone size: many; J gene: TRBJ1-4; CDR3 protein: CASSLIGRDEKLFF; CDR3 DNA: TGTGCCAGCAGTTTAATTGGCAGGGATGAAAAACTGTTTTTT
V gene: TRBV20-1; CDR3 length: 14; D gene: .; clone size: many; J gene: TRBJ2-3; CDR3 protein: CSTTKDSYTDTQYF; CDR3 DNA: TGCAGTACAACGAAGGACAGTTACACAGATACGCAGTATTTT
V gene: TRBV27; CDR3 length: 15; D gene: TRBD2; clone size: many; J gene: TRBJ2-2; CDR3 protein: CASSLQRGGLGELFF; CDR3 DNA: TGTGCCAGCAGTTTACAGCGGGGGGGCCTCGGGGAGCTGTTTTTT
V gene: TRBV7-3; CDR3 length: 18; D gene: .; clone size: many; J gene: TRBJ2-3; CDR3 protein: CASSSRTMTRVSTDTQYF; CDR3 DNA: TGTGCCAGCAGCTCCCGCACGATGACCAGGGTCAGCACAGATACGCAGTATTTT
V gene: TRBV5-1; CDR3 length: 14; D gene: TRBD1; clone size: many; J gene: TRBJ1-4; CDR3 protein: CASSRDRDREKLFF; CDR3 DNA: TGCGCCAGCAGCCGTGACAGGGATCGTGAAAAACTGTTTTTT
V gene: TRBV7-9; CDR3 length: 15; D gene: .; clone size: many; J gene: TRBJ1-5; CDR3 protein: CASSPPGVLGQPQHF; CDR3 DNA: TGTGCCAGCAGCCCCCCAGGTGTTTTGGGACAGCCCCAGCATTTT
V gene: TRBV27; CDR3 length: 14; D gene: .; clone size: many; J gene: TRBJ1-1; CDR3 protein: CASSRGYTNTEAFF; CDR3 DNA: TGTGCCAGCAGTAGAGGGTATACGAACACTGAAGCTTTCTTT
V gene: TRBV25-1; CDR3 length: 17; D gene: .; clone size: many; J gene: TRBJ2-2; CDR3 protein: CASSEVGSILNTGELFF; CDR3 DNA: TGTGCCAGCAGTGAAGTCGGATCAATATTGAACACCGGGGAGCTGTTTTTT
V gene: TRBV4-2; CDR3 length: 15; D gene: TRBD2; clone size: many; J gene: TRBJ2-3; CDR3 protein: CASRLAGDRTDTQYF; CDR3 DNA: TGTGCCAGCAGACTAGCGGGGGATCGCACAGATACGCAGTATTTT
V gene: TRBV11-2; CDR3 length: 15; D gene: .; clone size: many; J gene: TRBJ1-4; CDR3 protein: CASRPYLAGQGKLFF; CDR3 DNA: TGTGCCAGCAGACCTTACTTGGCAGGACAAGGAAAACTGTTTTTT
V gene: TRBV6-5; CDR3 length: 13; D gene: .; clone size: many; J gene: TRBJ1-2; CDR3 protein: CASSRLLDNAYTF; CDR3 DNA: TGTGCCAGCAGCCGCCTTCTGGATAACGCCTACACCTTC
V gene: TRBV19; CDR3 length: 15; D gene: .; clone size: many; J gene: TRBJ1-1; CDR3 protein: CASSLSRVANTEAFF; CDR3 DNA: TGTGCCAGTAGTCTATCCCGGGTGGCGAACACTGAAGCTTTCTTT
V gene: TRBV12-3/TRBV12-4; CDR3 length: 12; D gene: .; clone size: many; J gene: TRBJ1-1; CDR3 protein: CASSFVGTEAFF; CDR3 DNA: TGTGCCAGCAGTTTCGTAGGGACTGAAGCTTTCTTT
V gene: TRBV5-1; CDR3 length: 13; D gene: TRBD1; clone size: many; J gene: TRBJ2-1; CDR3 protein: CASRTGGFNEQFF; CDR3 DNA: TGCGCCAGCAGGACAGGGGGTTTCAATGAGCAGTTCTTC
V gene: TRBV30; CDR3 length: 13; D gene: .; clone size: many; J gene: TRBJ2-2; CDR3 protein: CAWSVAAIGELFF; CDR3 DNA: TGTGCCTGGAGTGTCGCAGCGATCGGGGAGCTGTTTTTT
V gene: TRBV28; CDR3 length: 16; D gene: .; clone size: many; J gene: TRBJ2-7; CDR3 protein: CASSFVPGGASYEQYF; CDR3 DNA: TGTGCCAGCAGTTTCGTTCCGGGGGGCGCCTCCTACGAGCAGTACTTC
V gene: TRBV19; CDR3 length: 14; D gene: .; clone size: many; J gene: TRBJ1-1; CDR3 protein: CASSTTTLGTEAFF; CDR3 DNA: TGTGCCAGTAGTACCACGACTCTGGGAACTGAAGCTTTCTTT
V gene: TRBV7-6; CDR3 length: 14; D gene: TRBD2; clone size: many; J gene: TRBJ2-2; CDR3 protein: CASSPTGGAGELFF; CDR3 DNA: TGTGCCAGCAGTCCGACGGGGGGGGCCGGGGAGCTGTTTTTT
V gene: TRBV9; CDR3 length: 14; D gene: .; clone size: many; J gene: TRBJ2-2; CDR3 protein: CASSVGHNTGELFF; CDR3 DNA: TGTGCCAGCAGCGTAGGACATAACACCGGGGAGCTGTTTTTT
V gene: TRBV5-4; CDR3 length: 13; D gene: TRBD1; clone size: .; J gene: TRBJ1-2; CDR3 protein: CASSPGQGGGYTF; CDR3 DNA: TGTGCCAGCAGCCCCGGACAGGGAGGGGGCTACACCTTC
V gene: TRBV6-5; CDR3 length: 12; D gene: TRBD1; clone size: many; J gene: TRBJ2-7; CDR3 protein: CASSLGQGEQYF; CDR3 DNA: TGTGCCAGCAGTCTCGGACAGGGGGAGCAGTACTTC
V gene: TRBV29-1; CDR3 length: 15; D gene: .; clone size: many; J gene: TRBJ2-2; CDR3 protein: CSVEETGSGTGELFF; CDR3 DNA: TGCAGCGTTGAAGAAACAGGGTCGGGCACCGGGGAGCTGTTTTTT
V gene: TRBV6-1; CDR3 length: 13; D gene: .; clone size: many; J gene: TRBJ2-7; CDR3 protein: CASSAGALWEQYF; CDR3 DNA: TGTGCCAGCAGTGCTGGGGCCCTTTGGGAGCAGTACTTC
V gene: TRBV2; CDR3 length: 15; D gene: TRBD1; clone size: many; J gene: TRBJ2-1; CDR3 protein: CASSDGTGISNEQFF; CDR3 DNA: TGTGCCAGCAGTGACGGGACAGGGATCAGCAATGAGCAGTTCTTC
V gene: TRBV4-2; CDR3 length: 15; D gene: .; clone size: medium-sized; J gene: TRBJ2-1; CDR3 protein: CASSPLTSDHNEQFF; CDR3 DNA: TGTGCCAGCAGCCCCTTGACTTCCGATCACAATGAGCAGTTCTTC
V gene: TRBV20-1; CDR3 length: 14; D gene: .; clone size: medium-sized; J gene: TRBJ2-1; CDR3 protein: CSARDTTQYNEQFF; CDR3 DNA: TGCAGTGCTAGAGATACTACCCAGTACAATGAGCAGTTCTTC
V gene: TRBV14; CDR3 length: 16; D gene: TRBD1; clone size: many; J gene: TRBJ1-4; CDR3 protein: CASSHDGTGRNEKLFF; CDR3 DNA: TGTGCCAGCAGCCACGATGGGACAGGGAGAAATGAAAAACTGTTTTTT
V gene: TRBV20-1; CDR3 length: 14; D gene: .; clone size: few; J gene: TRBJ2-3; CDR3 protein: CSAPSDKVTDTQYF; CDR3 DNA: TGCAGTGCCCCCAGTGACAAGGTCACAGATACGCAGTATTTT
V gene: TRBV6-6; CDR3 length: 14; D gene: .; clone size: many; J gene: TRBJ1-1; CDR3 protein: CASSYSTPNTEAFF; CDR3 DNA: TGTGCCAGCAGTTACTCGACACCGAACACTGAAGCTTTCTTT
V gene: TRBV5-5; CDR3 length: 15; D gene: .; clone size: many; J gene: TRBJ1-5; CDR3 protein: CASSLVSGGNQPQHF; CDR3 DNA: TGTGCCAGCAGCTTGGTGTCGGGGGGCAATCAGCCCCAGCATTTT
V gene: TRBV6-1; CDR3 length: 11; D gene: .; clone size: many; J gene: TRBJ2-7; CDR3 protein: CAILRGHEQYF; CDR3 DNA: TGTGCCATTTTGAGGGGCCACGAGCAGTACTTC
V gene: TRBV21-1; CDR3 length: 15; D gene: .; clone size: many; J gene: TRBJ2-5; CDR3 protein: CASSKPRQGRETQYF; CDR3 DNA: TGTGCCAGCAGCAAACCTAGACAGGGTCGGGAGACCCAGTACTTC
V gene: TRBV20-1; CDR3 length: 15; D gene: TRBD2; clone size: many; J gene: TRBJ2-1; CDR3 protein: CSAGGLAGAYNEQFF; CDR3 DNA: TGCAGTGCTGGAGGACTAGCGGGGGCCTACAATGAGCAGTTCTTC
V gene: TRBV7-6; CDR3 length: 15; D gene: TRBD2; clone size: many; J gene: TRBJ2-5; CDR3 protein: CASSATSGGAGTQYF; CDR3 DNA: TGTGCCAGCAGCGCCACTAGCGGGGGGGCCGGGACCCAGTACTTC
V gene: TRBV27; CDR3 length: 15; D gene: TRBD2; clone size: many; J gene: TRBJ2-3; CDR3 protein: CASSFISGGPGTQYF; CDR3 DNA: TGTGCCAGCAGTTTTATTAGCGGGGGGCCGGGTACGCAGTATTTT
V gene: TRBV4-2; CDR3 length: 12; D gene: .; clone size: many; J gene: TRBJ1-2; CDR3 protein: CASSPGDHGYTF; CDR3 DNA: TGTGCCAGCAGCCCCGGTGACCATGGCTACACCTTC
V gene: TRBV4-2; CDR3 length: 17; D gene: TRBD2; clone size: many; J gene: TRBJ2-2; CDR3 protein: CASSQALAGDLTGELFF; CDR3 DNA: TGTGCCAGCAGCCAAGCGCTAGCGGGGGACCTCACCGGGGAGCTGTTTTTT
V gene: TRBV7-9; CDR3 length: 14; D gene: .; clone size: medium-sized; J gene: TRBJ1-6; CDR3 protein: CASSKPEPYSPLHF; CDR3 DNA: TGTGCCAGCAGCAAACCAGAACCCTACTCACCCCTCCACTTT